These 25 T cell receptor beta chains share one sample of origin, sequenced in a study of OX40 agonist ivuxolimab in advanced cancers. The method was immunoSEQ multiplex PCR; TCRdb's version includes in-frame clones alone and lacks a portion of them. The sample holds around 15,000 clones, 75% to 80% seen once. Source: CD4+ or CD8+ T cells sorted from blood, taken in a trial of the OX40 agonist ivuxolimab. All receptors come from an adult with an advanced solid tumor such as melanoma, head and neck, liver or kidney cancer.

By its share, this clone is large (0.1 to 1%). The chain has TRBV2 and TRBJ2-7; D might be TRBD1 or TRBD2, each matching 6 bases. Trimming removed 2 bases from V and 3 bases from J, with 11 bases in between. Looked up from germline, CDR1 is SNHLY and CDR2 is FYNNEI. The CDR3 extends over 14 amino acids. The CDR3 loop reads CASSERGVYYEQYF. CDR3 in DNA: TGTGCCAGCAGTGAAAGGGGGGTTTACTACGAGCAGTACTTC.

This chain joins TRBV7-9 and TRBJ1-5; D is uncertain. There are 13 residues in the CDR3. The ends were cut back, 5 bases at V and 1 base at J, with 6 bases in the middle. CDR1 SEHNR and CDR2 FQNEAQ come from the germline V gene (reference sequence). In DNA form, the CDR3 reads TGTGCCAGCAGCGCTGGGAGCAATCAGCCCCAGCATTTT. Translation gives CASSAGSNQPQHF.

The chain carries TRBV9 and TRBJ2-7, with 7 positions matching TRBD2. V shed 0 bases and J 5 bases; nucleotides not matched to a gene: 5. CDR1 and CDR2 (germline): SGDLS, YYNGEE. The CDR3 sequence is 14 residues long. Written as DNA, the CDR3 is TGTGCCAGCAGCGTAGCTTCCAGCGGGAACGAGCAGTACTTC. It encodes CASSVASSGNEQYF.

The chain combines TRBV6-5 with TRBJ1-1, with 9 bases matching TRBD1. The CDR3 spans 16 residues. Trimming removed 0 bases from V and 1 base from J; junction bases left unmatched: 3. The germline V gene has CDR1 MNHEY and CDR2 SVGAGI. CDR3 DNA: TGTGCCAGCAGTTACTCGTGGGACAGGGAGAACACTGAAGCTTTCTTT. Its translation: CASSYSWDRENTEAFF.

The rearrangement uses TRBV15 and TRBJ2-2; no definite D call. V lost 5 bases to trimming and J lost 8 bases, with 15 bases between them. CDR1 is LNHNV and CDR2 is YYDKDF in the germline V gene (reference sequence). The CDR3 covers 14 residues. The CDR3 spells CATSVLSGSGELFF. The CDR3 DNA reads TGTGCCACCAGCGTACTATCAGGTTCAGGGGAGCTGTTTTTT.

This chain links TRBV7-9 with TRBJ2-5; D is undetermined. Germline V lookup: CDR1 SEHNR, CDR2 FQNEAQ (reference sequence). The CDR3 loop spans 13 amino acids. With 5 bases removed from V and 2 bases from J, the gap between germline ends came to 9 bases. The DNA for the CDR3 is TGTGCCAGCAGCGGCAGGCTTCAAGAGACCCAGTACTTC. Translation: CASSGRLQETQYF.

V gene TRBV6-5 combines with J gene TRBJ1-2; D might be TRBD1 (6 bases). V lost 0 bases to trimming and J lost 8 bases, with 16 bases between them. Looked up from germline, CDR1 is MNHEY and CDR2 is SVGAGI. This CDR3 spans 15 amino acids. CDR3 protein: CASSYSGGWGQGYTF. CDR3 sequence (DNA): TGTGCCAGCAGTTACTCCGGAGGTTGGGGGCAGGGCTACACCTTC.

The chain combines TRBV11-2 with TRBJ2-6; no definite D call. The CDR3 is 18 amino acids. CDR1 is SGHAT and CDR2 is FQNNGV in the germline V gene. V was trimmed by 5 bases and J by 5 bases, leaving 22 bases between them. The CDR3: CASSESIKQQSRANVLTF. In DNA, the CDR3 is TGTGCCAGCAGCGAGAGTATAAAGCAACAAAGTCGGGCCAACGTCCTGACTTTC. The full variable domain, in which reference TRBV11-2 and TRBJ2-6 provide the parts outside the CDR3, is EAGVAQSPRYKIIEKRQSVAFWCNPISGHATLYWYQQILGQGPKLLIQFQNNGVVDDSQLPKDRFSAERLKGVDSTLKIQPAKLEDSAVYLCASSESIKQQSRANVLTFGAGSRLTVL.

The rearrangement joins TRBV7-9 to TRBJ2-1; TRBD2 agrees at 10 bases. V was pared by 4 bases and J by 8 bases, with 11 bases of the junction left unmatched. This CDR3 spans 16 amino acids. Germline values: CDR1 SEHNR, CDR2 FQNEAQ (reference sequence). CDR3 sequence: CASSSYSGGARDEQFF. Written as DNA, the CDR3 is TGTGCCAGCAGCTCCTACAGCGGGGGGGCCAGGGATGAGCAGTTCTTC.

The rearrangement uses TRBV27 and TRBJ2-7, with a tentative D call TRBD1 (5 bases). The CDR3 is 12 amino acids. The V end was cut by 3 bases, the J end by 7 bases, with 10 bases between. Germline V gives CDR1 MNHEY, CDR2 SMNVEV (reference sequence). CDR3 bases: TGTGCCAGCAGTTTTCCAGGGCGGGAGCAGTACTTC. It translates to CASSFPGREQYF.

By share of the sample, this clone is medium-sized. The chain has TRBV4-2 and TRBJ1-2; 7 nucleotides match TRBD1. The V gene's germline CDR1 is LGHNA and CDR2 YNFKEQ. Unmatched junction bases numbered 9, after V lost 0 bases and J lost 5 bases. The CDR3 is made up of 16 amino acids. CDR3 residues: CASSQDLGQTTYGYTF. In DNA form, the CDR3 reads TGTGCCAGCAGCCAAGATCTGGGACAGACTACTTATGGCTACACCTTC.

This chain joins TRBV29-1 and TRBJ2-3; D ambiguous. From germline, CDR1 is SQVTM and CDR2 ANQGSEA. The V end lost 4 bases, the J end lost 6 bases, and 5 bases lay between the germline ends. This CDR3 region has 10 residues. The CDR3 loop is CSVVIDTQYF. The CDR3 nucleotides are TGCAGCGTTGTGATCGATACGCAGTATTTT.

The J gene is TRBJ1-1, the V gene TRBV19, with 8 bases matching TRBD1. This CDR3 is 14 amino acids long. The V and J ends lost 2 bases and 5 bases, in that order; junction bases with no gene match: 4. Looked up from germline, CDR1 is LNHDA and CDR2 is SQIVND (reference sequence). In nucleotides, the CDR3 is TGTGCCAGTAGTATAACAGGGGGATTTACTGAAGCTTTCTTT. This sequence encodes CASSITGGFTEAFF.

The chain links TRBV9 to TRBJ2-2; 9 nucleotides match TRBD2. CDR3 size: 16 residues. V gave up 3 bases and J gave up 9 bases; unmatched junction bases: 12. The germline V gene encodes CDR1 SGDLS and CDR2 YYNGEE. This CDR3 is CASSGGGARNFRELFF. DNA for the CDR3: TGTGCCAGCAGCGGCGGGGGGGCCCGCAACTTTCGGGAGCTGTTTTTT.

The chain employs TRBV5-6 and TRBJ1-3, with a possible D match to TRBD1 (5 bases). Trimming took off 5 bases at V and 0 bases at J, with 12 bases between the two ends. Germline V gene sequence: CDR1 SGHDT, CDR2 YYEEEE. CDR3 size: 15 residues. This CDR3 is CASSPGLYSGNTIYF. CDR3 coding DNA: TGTGCCAGCAGTCCGGGACTCTACTCTGGAAACACCATATATTTT. Full variable domain (missing parts from reference TRBV5-6 and TRBJ1-3): DAGVTQSPTHLIKTRGQQVTLRCSPKSGHDTVSWYQQALGQGPQFIFQYYEEEERQRGNFPDRFSGHQFPNYSSELNVNALLLGDSALYLCASSPGLYSGNTIYFGEGSWLTVV.

The CDR3: CASRNQPQHF. DNA for the CDR3: TGTGCCAGCAGAAATCAGCCCCAGCATTTT. The rearrangement uses TRBV5-5 and TRBJ1-5; no clear D. Germline CDR1 SGHKS, CDR2 YYEKEE (reference sequence). V lost 5 bases, J lost 4 bases, and 1 base lay in between. The CDR3 consists of 10 residues. Full variable domain (outside the CDR3, taken from reference TRBV5-5 and TRBJ1-5): DAGVTQSPTHLIKTRGQQVTLRCSPISGHKSVSWYQQVLGQGPQFIFQYYEKEERGRGNFPDRFSARQFPNYSSELNVNALLLGDSALYLCASRNQPQHFGDGTRLSIL.

The chain is built from TRBV27 and TRBJ2-5; D might be TRBD2 (5 bases). The CDR3 runs to 15 residues. V dropped 5 bases and J dropped 5 bases, with 18 bases sitting between them. Germline-derived CDR1 and CDR2 are MNHEY and SMNVEV (reference sequence). CDR3 region: CASSRGAISDETQYF. CDR3 DNA sequence: TGTGCCAGCAGTCGAGGTGCGATTAGCGACGAGACCCAGTACTTC.

CDR3 sequence reads: CASSYQSNEQFF. The DNA of the CDR3 is TGTGCCAGCAGCTACCAGAGCAATGAGCAGTTCTTC. The rearrangement joins TRBV7-2 to TRBJ2-1, with D hard to call. Trimming cost V 4 bases and J 6 bases, with 7 bases left between them. CDR1 is SGHTA and CDR2 is FQGNSA in the germline V gene. This CDR3 contains 12 residues.

This chain links TRBV11-2 with TRBJ2-1, with 8 bases identical to TRBD2. Trimming at V came to 3 bases and at J to 5 bases, leaving 6 bases not matched to a gene. Germline-derived CDR1 and CDR2 are SGHAT and FQNNGV. This CDR3 is built from 15 residues. For the CDR3, the DNA is TGTGCCAGCAGCTTGCCGGGGGGGGCTAACAATGAGCAGTTCTTC. Translating it yields CASSLPGGANNEQFF.

V is TRBV7-9 and J is TRBJ2-7; TRBD1 matches 7 bases. CDR1 and CDR2 from the germline V gene are SEHNR and FQNEAQ (reference sequence). Unmatched junction bases numbered 4, after V lost 5 bases and J lost 0 bases. This CDR3 is built from 14 residues. The CDR3 nucleotides are TGTGCCAGCAGCAAAAGACAGGGCTCCTACGAGCAGTACTTC. Residues: CASSKRQGSYEQYF.

The J gene is TRBJ1-4, the V gene TRBV18; 7 nucleotides align to TRBD1. Germline V gene sequence: CDR1 KGHSH, CDR2 LQKENI. The trim removed 6 bases at V and 4 bases at J, leaving 17 bases unmatched. This CDR3 has 18 amino acids. This CDR3 is CASSPQGESRILNEKLFF. The CDR3 DNA sequence: TGTGCCAGCTCTCCCCAGGGGGAGAGCCGAATCCTTAATGAAAAACTGTTTTTT.

The rearrangement links TRBV2 to TRBJ2-5; 9 bases line up with TRBD1. Trimming took 4 bases from V and 0 from J; bases not matched to a gene: 6. CDR1 and CDR2 from the germline V gene are SNHLY and FYNNEI. The CDR3 totals 16 residues. CDR3 DNA sequence: TGTGCCAGCAGTGTTTTGGACAGGGGTTACCAAGAGACCCAGTACTTC. It is translated as CASSVLDRGYQETQYF.

Points on this clone: Other DNA sequences from this sample encode an identical CDR3 as well. The J gene is TRBJ2-1, the V gene TRBV7-9; D ambiguous. CDR1 is SEHNR, CDR2 FQNEAQ, per germline (reference sequence). There are 12 residues in the CDR3. V dropped 1 base and J dropped 4 bases, with 2 bases sitting between them. The CDR3 loop is CASSLGYNEQFF. CDR3 bases: TGTGCCAGCAGCTTAGGATACAATGAGCAGTTCTTC. Combining the CDR3 with reference TRBV7-9 and TRBJ2-1 gives the whole variable domain DTGVSQNPRHKITKRGQNVTFRCDPISEHNRLYWYRQTLGQGPEFLTYFQNEAQLEKSRLLSDRFSAERPKGSFSTLEIQRTEQGDSAMYLCASSLGYNEQFFGPGTRLTVL.

The J gene is TRBJ2-7, the V gene TRBV7-2, with TRBD2 matching 7 bases. Germline lookup yields CDR1 SGHTA and CDR2 FQGNSA. The CDR3 length is 14 residues. The J segment lost 7 bases and the V segment lost 6 bases, leaving 12 bases of the junction unmatched. CDR3 coding DNA: TGTGCCAGCAGACGGGGGGTATCCCCTACGGAGCAGTACTTC. It codes for CASRRGVSPTEQYF.

This chain joins TRBV27 and TRBJ1-1; possible D gene TRBD1, 5 bases. The V end lost 4 bases, the J end lost 0 bases, and 9 bases lay between the germline ends. This CDR3 is built from 14 residues. CDR1 is MNHEY, CDR2 SMNVEV, per germline (reference sequence). The CDR3 region has the DNA TGTGCCAGCAGTTGGGGGGGAATGAACACTGAAGCTTTCTTT. Translating it yields CASSWGGMNTEAFF.